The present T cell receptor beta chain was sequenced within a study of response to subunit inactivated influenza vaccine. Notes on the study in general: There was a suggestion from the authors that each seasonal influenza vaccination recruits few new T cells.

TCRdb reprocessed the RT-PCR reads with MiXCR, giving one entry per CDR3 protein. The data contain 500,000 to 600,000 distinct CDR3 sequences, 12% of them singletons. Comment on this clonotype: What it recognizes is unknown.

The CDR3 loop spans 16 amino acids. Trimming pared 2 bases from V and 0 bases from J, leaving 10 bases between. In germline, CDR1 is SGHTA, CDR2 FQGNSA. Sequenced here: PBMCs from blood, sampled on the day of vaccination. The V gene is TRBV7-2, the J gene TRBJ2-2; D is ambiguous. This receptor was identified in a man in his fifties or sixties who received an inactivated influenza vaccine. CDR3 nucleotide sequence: TGTGCCAGCAGCTTACGCCCTCAGACGAACACCGGGGAGCTGTTTTTT. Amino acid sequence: CASSLRPQTNTGELFF.